These 17 T cell receptor beta chains share one sample of origin, sequenced in a study of post-analysis software for immune sequencing data (dated by TCRdb to about 2015). The paper as a whole reports these results and caveats: Significantly higher frequencies in patients than in controls were found for a handful of TRBV segments, including TRBV5-6, TRBV5-1 and TRBV20-1.

These receptors have no identified antigens. Libraries were built with PCR. Sequencing relied on an Illumina HiSeq 2500. To reduce PCR and sequencing biases, unique molecular identifiers were incorporated into the TCR beta cDNA libraries. TCRdb's own reprocessing of the public reads used fastp at Q25 and MiXCR and kept productive beta chains. Entries are consolidated by CDR3 protein sequence, retaining the most common genes and DNA. This sample lists fewer than 850,000 distinct CDR3 sequences; under 60% were detected once. The ten biggest clones cover approximately 4.4% of the sample. Sequenced input: blood. These receptors originate from a girl aged 10 to 17 with multiple sclerosis.

J is TRBJ1-1 and V is TRBV6-6; no reliable D call. Trimming shortened V by 2 bases and J by 1 base, and 8 bases separated the two germline ends. Germline V lookup: CDR1 MNHNY, CDR2 SVGAGI (reference sequence). This CDR3 region has 14 residues. The CDR3 DNA follows: TGTGCCAGCAGTTACGAGGCAGGGAACACTGAAGCTTTCTTT. Amino acids: CASSYEAGNTEAFF.

The rearrangement links TRBV29-1 to TRBJ1-2; the D gene is possibly TRBD1 (6 bases). V lost 2 bases, J lost 8 bases, and 21 bases lay in between. This CDR3 is 15 amino acids long. CDR1 and CDR2 from the germline V gene are SQVTM and ANQGSEA. The CDR3 DNA reads TGCAGCGTTGAATCGCGGGGGCACGGGTCTTTGGGCTACACCTTC. Protein sequence: CSVESRGHGSLGYTF.

The chain recombines TRBV20-1 with TRBJ1-1; 7 bases agree with TRBD1. Trimming removed 6 bases from V and 0 bases from J; junction bases left unmatched: 7. The germline V gene encodes CDR1 DFQATT and CDR2 SNEGSKA (reference sequence). This CDR3 comprises 14 residues. CDR3 sequence: CSAMDRIMNTEAFF. CDR3 in DNA: TGCAGTGCCATGGACAGGATCATGAACACTGAAGCTTTCTTT.

V gene TRBV20-1 combines with J gene TRBJ2-7; a possible D gene is TRBD2 (5 bases). This CDR3 has 12 amino acids. The V gene's germline CDR1 is DFQATT and CDR2 SNEGSKA (reference sequence). V was clipped by 3 bases and J by 5 bases, with 11 bases between them. The CDR3 loop reads CSASPGSHEQYF. DNA for the CDR3: TGCAGTGCTAGCCCGGGGTCCCACGAGCAGTACTTC.

The V gene is TRBV7-2, the J gene TRBJ1-5, with D unresolved. The germline V and J ends were trimmed by 3 bases and 2 bases, with 14 bases remaining between them. The V gene's germline CDR1 is SGHTA and CDR2 FQGNSA. This CDR3 region has 16 residues. The DNA for the CDR3 is TGTGCCAGCAGCTTGAACAGAGCGCGGGGCAATCAGCCCCAGCATTTT. Translated, it gives CASSLNRARGNQPQHF.

The chain employs TRBV9 and TRBJ2-1; unclear D gene. V gave up 4 bases and J gave up 0 bases, with 8 bases separating them. The germline V gene encodes CDR1 SGDLS and CDR2 YYNGEE. The CDR3 totals 14 residues. The CDR3 DNA reads TGTGCCAGCAGCCGGGCGATCTCCTACAATGAGCAGTTCTTC. Encoded protein: CASSRAISYNEQFF.

The V and J genes are TRBV20-1 and TRBJ1-6; unclear D gene. V was pared by 3 bases and J by 8 bases, with 14 bases between. Looked up from germline, CDR1 is DFQATT and CDR2 is SNEGSKA (reference sequence). The CDR3 length is 14 residues. CDR3 loop: CSASLQDGDSPLHF. DNA for the CDR3: TGCAGTGCTAGCCTTCAGGATGGGGATTCACCCCTCCACTTT.

The chain employs TRBV20-1 and TRBJ2-5; D unclear. CDR1 is DFQATT and CDR2 is SNEGSKA in the germline V gene (reference sequence). V was cut by 2 bases and J by 11 bases, with 15 bases left in between. CDR3 length: 12 residues. For the CDR3, the DNA is TGCAGTGCTAGACAGACTTACAATGAGCAGTACTTC. It is translated as CSARQTYNEQYF.

The genes are TRBV2 and TRBJ2-1; 11 bases are a match to TRBD1. V shed 7 bases, J shed 7 bases, and the junction held 9 bases outside the gene matches. Germline V gives CDR1 SNHLY, CDR2 FYNNEI. This CDR3 region has 15 residues. The CDR3 nucleotides read TGTGCCAGCATTCCAACGGGGACAGGGGGAAATGAGCAGTTCTTC. This translates into CASIPTGTGGNEQFF.

The J gene is TRBJ2-1, the V gene TRBV9; the D call may be TRBD1 or TRBD2 (5 bases each). Germline V gene sequence: CDR1 SGDLS, CDR2 YYNGEE. The V and J ends lost 3 bases and 3 bases respectively, with 10 bases between them. The CDR3 is 14 residues long. The CDR3 is CASSGDVNYNEQFF. CDR3 nucleotides: TGTGCCAGCAGCGGGGACGTCAACTACAATGAGCAGTTCTTC.

There are a few counts of this clonotype. The V call is TRBV9, the J call TRBJ2-5, with 7 bases fitting TRBD1. The CDR3 sequence is 14 residues long. J gave up 4 bases and V 3 bases, and 6 bases lay outside the gene matches. In germline, CDR1 is SGDLS, CDR2 YYNGEE. The CDR3 region has the DNA TGTGCCAGCAGCGGACAGGGACCGGGAGAGACCCAGTACTTC. Translating it yields CASSGQGPGETQYF. The variable domain in full, completed from reference TRBV9 and TRBJ2-5, reads DSGVTQTPKHLITATGQRVTLRCSPRSGDLSVYWYQQSLDQGLQFLIQYYNGEERAKGNILERFSAQQFPDLHSELNLSSLELGDSALYFCASSGQGPGETQYFGPGTRLLVL.

This chain uses TRBV14 with TRBJ2-7, with 9 bases lining up with TRBD1. Germline lookup yields CDR1 SGHDN and CDR2 FVKESK. CDR3 size: 16 residues. V shed 0 bases, J shed 4 bases, and the junction held 7 bases outside the gene matches. CDR3: CASSQDKGQGGYEQYF. The CDR3 DNA follows: TGTGCCAGCAGCCAAGATAAGGGACAGGGAGGATACGAGCAGTACTTC.

V and J are TRBV20-1 and TRBJ2-1; D is unresolved. CDR3 size: 11 residues. Per the germline V gene, CDR1 is DFQATT and CDR2 is SNEGSKA (reference sequence). The V end lost 3 bases, the J end lost 13 bases, and 13 bases lay between the germline ends. CDR3 protein: CSARWEETQFF. As DNA, the CDR3 is TGCAGTGCTAGGTGGGAAGAGACCCAGTTCTTC.

Only a few counts were recorded for this clonotype. V usage is TRBV4-3 and J usage is TRBJ2-1; D remains ambiguous. Trimming took off 0 bases at V and 3 bases at J, with 18 bases between the two ends. CDR3 length equals 18 residues. The germline V gene has CDR1 LGHNA and CDR2 YSLEER. CDR3 sequence reads: CASSQDWAAMSYYNEQFF. The CDR3, as DNA: TGCGCCAGCAGCCAAGATTGGGCAGCCATGAGCTACTACAATGAGCAGTTCTTC.

The CDR3 loop is CASSYSTSGRGYNTGELFF. As DNA, the CDR3 is TGTGCCAGCAGTTACTCGACTAGCGGGAGGGGGTACAACACCGGGGAGCTGTTTTTT. The rearrangement uses TRBV6-5 and TRBJ2-2; 14 bases are a match to TRBD2. This CDR3 is built from 19 residues. J lost 2 bases, V lost 0 bases, and 5 bases had no gene match. From germline, CDR1 is MNHEY and CDR2 SVGAGI.

CDR3: CASSFRAVTYEQYF. In DNA, the CDR3 is TGTGCCAGCAGTTTTCGAGCGGTAACCTACGAGCAGTACTTC. The chain uses TRBV28 and TRBJ2-7; D possibly corresponds to TRBD2 (5 bases). CDR1 and CDR2 (germline): MDHEN, SYDVKM. Trimming shortened V by 3 bases and J by 2 bases, and 11 bases separated the two germline ends. The CDR3 covers 14 residues.

V usage is TRBV20-1 and J usage is TRBJ2-7; TRBD2 is a possible D gene (5 bases). This CDR3 spans 12 amino acids. The V gene lost 6 bases and the J gene lost 9 bases, with 18 bases spanning the gap. The germline V gene has CDR1 DFQATT and CDR2 SNEGSKA (reference sequence). The CDR3 sequence: CSALTNLRAQYF. The CDR3 DNA reads TGCAGTGCCCTGACTAATTTGAGGGCGCAGTACTTC.